This TCR beta chain was recovered during a study of blood T cell repertoires in COVID-19 (dated by TCRdb to the early 2020s). Some background on the complete study: The collaborator samples originated in the United States, Italy and Spain and spanned the acute and convalescent phases of COVID-19. A de-identified subject ID, COVID-19 status, age in years and sex were almost always included in the sample metadata. Samples came from the ongoing ImmuneRACE study (first 160 participants) plus 1,254 subjects from 6 global collaborators. The repertoires were released in a freely available public database intended as a resource for research on the immune response to SARS-CoV-2. The material from the prospective study consisted of cDNA or gDNA derived from T cells, B-cell-depleted T cells, or PBMCs. The dataset comprised deeply sampled blood TCRbeta repertoires from subjects exposed to, actively infected with, or recovered from COVID-19. Where available, HLA class I and class II types were obtained from metadata supplied by the sample provider rather than from assay-based typing. Study-level results and caveats: How much clinical and demographic metadata was included differed by source and by participant, and the metadata was provided uncurated.

TCRbeta CDR3 regions were amplified from genomic DNA by means of the immunoSEQ Assay, a bias-controlled multiplex PCR. The study's processing was this. The number of nucleated cells in each sample was estimated by amplification of reference gene primers within the assay. Sequence reads were collapsed and filtered to measure the absolute abundance of every unique TCRbeta CDR3 rearrangement. For each sample, productive Simpson clonality was calculated as the square root of Simpson's diversity index across productive rearrangements. Here the immuneACCESS table is served through TCRdb, limited to in-frame sequences with V and J called. Missing clones are a known gap in these copies; in checked studies unresolved V genes cover under half, and the rest lacks a known reason. The V and J calls and clone size are taken from that table; D and trimming were inferred from the DNA. Here the sample has under 200,000 clones; roughly four fifths occur a single time. Approximately 9.9% of the sample belongs to the ten largest clones.

The germline V end is reduced by 6 bases and the J end by 6 bases; junction bases left unmatched: 7. CDR1 LNHDA and CDR2 SQIVND are derived from the germline V gene (reference sequence). Spanning cysteine to phenylalanine, the CDR3 consists of 14 amino acids. Just the 42-base CDR3 DNA is kept, in frame starting at base 1. On this clone: Its antigen remains undetermined. Nothing much larger sits one base from this clone, and base qualities are not available.

Enrolling through a virtual design, the prospective study's participants ranged in age from roughly 18 to 95 years and lived across some 23 United States geographic areas. In the prospective study, participants were assigned to cohorts based on the clinical history participants reported in a screening survey and a study questionnaire. Recovered participants in ImmuneRACE Cohort 3 were defined as having two consecutive negative NP/OP PCR tests, clearance from a healthcare professional, or resolution of symptoms. Mobile phlebotomists in the prospective study collected whole blood, serum and a nasopharyngeal or oropharyngeal swab from every participant. Over a roughly two-month period, participants in the prospective study had the option of providing additional blood draws and questionnaires. Prospective study blood samples were shipped either frozen or at room temperature before DNA extraction.

The source is a man in his fifties who had recovered from COVID-19. The chain couples TRBV19 to TRBJ1-5; 8 nucleotides in the junction match TRBD1. The sequenced material came from PBMCs or T cells enriched from blood (not recorded which). The nucleotide sequence is TGTGCCAGTAGCCAGGGGGCGAGAGGTCAGCCCCAGCATTTT. It specifies CASSQGARGQPQHF.